These 20 T cell receptor beta chains share one sample of origin, sequenced in a study of T cells in Graves' hyperthyroidism and ophthalmopathy. It was RNA transcripts that yielded the amplified TCR beta CDR3 regions. RT-PCR in the first round (using the HTBI primer set) targeted the TCR CDR3. TCRdb re-called the multiplex PCR reads with MiXCR, one entry per CDR3 protein. The table lists about 350,000 distinct CDR3 sequences, about 13% of them singletons, with around 32% in the top ten. The sample taken for sequencing was blood. Source of these receptors: a woman in her thirties or forties with Graves' ophthalmopathy.

The rearrangement uses TRBV15 and TRBJ2-7; 14 bases are shared with TRBD2. CDR3 length: 16 residues. With 1 base clipped from V and 7 bases from J, the junction kept 6 bases outside the gene matches. Germline CDR1 LNHNV, CDR2 YYDKDF (reference sequence). CDR3 coding DNA: TGTGCCACCAGCAGAGGTGGACTAGCGGGAGGTGGGGAGCAGTACTTC. Encoded protein: CATSRGGLAGGGEQYF.

This clonotype was observed at least ten times. The rearrangement joins TRBV24-1 to TRBJ2-7; the D gene is possibly TRBD1 (6 bases). Trimming removed 1 base at V and 5 bases at J, with 11 bases between. CDR3 length equals 14 residues. Per the germline V gene, CDR1 is KGHDR and CDR2 is SFDVKD. This CDR3 is CATSDLKEGDEQYF. CDR3 sequence (DNA): TGTGCCACCAGTGATTTAAAAGAGGGGGACGAGCAGTACTTC.

This clonotype was found many times. V is TRBV20-1 and J is TRBJ2-2; the D gene is possibly TRBD2 (5 bases). The germline V gene has CDR1 DFQATT and CDR2 SNEGSKA (reference sequence). The CDR3 consists of 12 residues. The V end was cut by 5 bases, the J end by 5 bases, with 9 bases between. CDR3 residues: CSAPSGTGELFF. The CDR3, as DNA: TGCAGTGCTCCCTCGGGAACCGGGGAGCTGTTTTTT.

This clonotype was seen a few times. This chain uses TRBV25-1 with TRBJ2-3, with 12 bases lining up with TRBD2. V gave up 3 bases and J gave up 8 bases; unmatched junction bases: 9. Germline CDR1 is MGHDK and CDR2 is SYGVNS. This CDR3 has 16 amino acids. DNA for the CDR3: TGTGCCAGCAGTGATGGACTAGCGGGGTCGAGGGGTACGCAGTATTTT. Encoded protein: CASSDGLAGSRGTQYF.

This clonotype was observed a handful of times. The genes are TRBV20-1 and TRBJ1-5, with 7 bases identical to TRBD1. The junction had 12 bases not matched to a gene; V was cut back by 5 bases and J by 2 bases. The length of the CDR3 is 16 residues. CDR1 and CDR2 from the germline V gene are DFQATT and SNEGSKA (reference sequence). The CDR3, as DNA: TGCAGTGCTCAGGGAGGGGGCCGTGGGGGCAATCAGCCCCAGCATTTT. This encodes CSAQGGGRGGNQPQHF.

Many counts were recorded for this clonotype. J is TRBJ2-4 and V is TRBV27, with unresolved D. V dropped 5 bases and J dropped 0 bases, with 8 bases sitting between them. The germline gives CDR1 MNHEY, CDR2 SMNVEV (reference sequence). This CDR3 is 14 amino acids long. In nucleotides, the CDR3 is TGTGCCAGCAGTCCCCAGTTAGCCAAAAACATTCAGTACTTC. Its protein is CASSPQLAKNIQYF.

V gene TRBV20-1 combines with J gene TRBJ1-3; the D is unclear. Trimming left V 3 bases short and J 4 bases short, with 16 bases between. The length of the CDR3 is 15 residues. The germline V gene encodes CDR1 DFQATT and CDR2 SNEGSKA (reference sequence). CDR3 sequence reads: CSASRHYKGGNTIYF. The CDR3 DNA is TGCAGTGCTAGTCGACACTATAAAGGAGGAAACACCATATATTTT.

This clonotype was seen only a few times. The gene calls are TRBV19 and TRBJ1-2; D unclear. Deletions cut 6 bases from V and 1 base from J, with 12 bases between. Looked up from germline, CDR1 is LNHDA and CDR2 is SQIVND (reference sequence). The CDR3 totals 14 residues. The CDR3 DNA follows: TGTGCCAGTAGGTGGACGGCAGTTAACTATGGCTACACCTTC. Its protein product is CASRWTAVNYGYTF.

In this sample, this clonotype turned up a few times. This rearrangement joins TRBV29-1 to TRBJ2-2; D possibly corresponds to TRBD1 (6 bases). Trimming left V 6 bases short and J 7 bases short, with 15 bases between. The CDR3 sequence is 13 residues long. Germline CDR1 and CDR2: SQVTM and ANQGSEA. CDR3 protein: CSVSRGYGGELFF. CDR3 in DNA: TGCAGCGTGTCCAGGGGCTATGGCGGGGAGCTGTTTTTT.

This clonotype was recorded many times. The V and J genes are TRBV6-1 and TRBJ2-2; 13 bases align to TRBD2. The CDR3 has 18 residues. The V gene's germline CDR1 is MNHNS and CDR2 SASEGT. Germline trimming cut 5 bases from V and 1 base from J; bases unmatched to any gene: 7. As DNA, the CDR3 is TGTGCCAGCAGTCCCCGACTAGCGGGGGGTTGGAACACCGGGGAGCTGTTTTTT. This sequence encodes CASSPRLAGGWNTGELFF.

V usage is TRBV5-1 and J usage is TRBJ1-6, with a possible D match to TRBD1 (6 bases). Germline V gives CDR1 SGHRS, CDR2 YFSETQ. V was trimmed by 1 base and J by 5 bases, leaving 13 bases between them. This CDR3 has 16 amino acids. The CDR3 DNA sequence: TGCGCCAGCAGCTTGTTTGCCCAGGGGAATAATTCACCCCTCCACTTT. As protein: CASSLFAQGNNSPLHF. The whole variable domain, remainder taken from reference TRBV5-1 and TRBJ1-6, is KAGVTQTPRYLIKTRGQQVTLSCSPISGHRSVSWYQQTPGQGLQFLFEYFSETQRNKGNFPGRFSGRQFSNSRSEMNVSTLELGDSALYLCASSLFAQGNNSPLHFGNGTRLTVT.

This clonotype was observed many times. This chain joins TRBV5-1 and TRBJ1-1; D unclear. The germline V and J ends were trimmed by 4 bases and 4 bases, with 11 bases remaining between them. Germline lookup yields CDR1 SGHRS and CDR2 YFSETQ. This CDR3 is built from 13 residues. Here the CDR3 DNA reads TGCGCCAGCAGCCTCGACGGATTCACTGAAGCTTTCTTT. As protein: CASSLDGFTEAFF.

The genes are TRBV20-1 and TRBJ2-1; a possible D gene is TRBD2 (6 bases). The V gene lost 0 bases and the J gene lost 3 bases, with 18 bases spanning the gap. In germline, CDR1 is DFQATT, CDR2 SNEGSKA (reference sequence). This CDR3 comprises 17 residues. The CDR3 loop is CSARDRSSAPSYNEQFF. The CDR3 DNA follows: TGCAGTGCTAGAGATAGGTCTAGCGCGCCGAGCTACAATGAGCAGTTCTTC.

The CDR3 DNA reads as TGCAGTGCTAGGGATGCCGGGACAGCTAGCAATCAGCCCCAGCATTTT. Translating it yields CSARDAGTASNQPQHF. The chain employs TRBV20-1 and TRBJ1-5, with 7 nucleotides matching TRBD1. Germline assignment: CDR1 DFQATT and CDR2 SNEGSKA (reference sequence). The CDR3 is made up of 16 amino acids. Trimming took 3 bases from V and 0 from J; bases not matched to a gene: 8.

This clonotype was picked up a small number of times. The chain is built from TRBV5-4 and TRBJ1-2, with D uncertain. The V and J ends lost 0 bases and 5 bases respectively, with 8 bases between them. The CDR3 runs to 13 residues. Looked up from germline, CDR1 is SGHNT and CDR2 is YYREEE (reference sequence). CDR3 DNA: TGTGCCAGCAGCTTGGGGACGGAGTATGGCTACACCTTC. This sequence encodes CASSLGTEYGYTF.

This clonotype was observed many times. This chain links TRBV12-5 with TRBJ1-5; 10 bases are shared with TRBD1. The trim removed 0 bases at V and 6 bases at J, leaving 5 bases unmatched. The CDR3 has 16 amino acids. The germline gives CDR1 LGHNT, CDR2 FRNRAP. The CDR3 nucleotides read TGTGCTAGTGGTTTGGTACTCGGACAGGGGGTTCAGCCCCAGCATTTT. The encoded protein is CASGLVLGQGVQPQHF. The full variable domain, completed using reference TRBV12-5 and TRBJ1-5, is DARVTQTPRHKVTEMGQEVTMRCQPILGHNTVFWYRQTMMQGLELLAYFRNRAPLDDSGMPKDRFSAEMPDATLATLKIQPSEPRDSAVYFCASGLVLGQGVQPQHFGDGTRLSIL.

This clonotype appeared many times. This chain joins TRBV2 and TRBJ1-2, with 8 bases aligning to TRBD1. Germline CDR1 is SNHLY and CDR2 is FYNNEI. The CDR3 has 17 residues. J lost 8 bases, V lost 9 bases, and 23 bases had no gene match. CDR3 sequence (DNA): TGTGCCAGTAGACGTTTTACGGGACAGGTCTTCCGCGGGGGCTACACCTTC. It codes for CASRRFTGQVFRGGYTF.

This clonotype has at least ten counts. The rearrangement uses TRBV6-1 and TRBJ1-6; no definite D call. The CDR3 loop spans 15 amino acids. V was pared by 6 bases and J by 7 bases, with 16 bases between. Germline CDR1 and CDR2: MNHNS and SASEGT. The CDR3 here is CASSSKRGGNSPLHF. As DNA, the CDR3 is TGTGCCAGCAGCTCAAAGCGGGGAGGGAATTCACCCCTCCACTTT.

This clonotype was detected ten times or more. The chain joins TRBV20-1 to TRBJ2-3; D unresolved. V dropped 1 base and J dropped 6 bases, with 5 bases sitting between them. This CDR3 spans 11 amino acids. Per germline, CDR1 DFQATT and CDR2 SNEGSKA (reference sequence). For the CDR3, the DNA is TGCAGTGCTAGAGCCGTCGATACGCAGTATTTT. This encodes CSARAVDTQYF.

This clonotype came up many times. V is TRBV24-1 and J is TRBJ2-2, with D possibly matching TRBD2 (6 bases). This CDR3 is built from 15 residues. With 9 bases removed from V and 7 bases from J, the gap between germline ends came to 20 bases. Looked up from germline, CDR1 is KGHDR and CDR2 is SFDVKD. CDR3: CATSLGLQSSGELFF. The CDR3 DNA reads as TGTGCCACCTCCCTGGGACTCCAGTCGAGCGGGGAGCTGTTTTTT.